These T cell receptor beta chains were read from a single sample in a study of CD8 T cells in Susac syndrome. Each CDR3 protein gets one entry after TCRdb re-called the immunoSEQ multiplex PCR reads with MiXCR. The sample consists of roughly 150,000 distinct CDR3 sequences, approximately 93% of them appearing once. The source material was CD8+ T cells from PBMCs. The receptors stem from a human donor with multiple sclerosis. The CDR3 runs from the conserved cysteine through the conserved F or W. A D gene is named only where the DNA matches it firmly. A row's size may be missing; if present it is once, few, many or a size class.

V gene	clone size	D gene	J gene	CDR3 protein	CDR3 DNA
TRBV6-5	NA	TRBD1	TRBJ1-6	CASSYSAGGQDSPLHF	TGTGCCAGCAGTTACTCGGCAGGGGGACAGGATTCACCCCTCCACTTT
TRBV15	NA	NA	TRBJ2-1	CATSRTVYNEQFF	TGTGCCACCAGCAGGACAGTCTACAATGAGCAGTTCTTC
TRBV27	NA	NA	TRBJ2-7	CASSFGAGPYEQYF	TGTGCCAGCAGTTTCGGGGCAGGACCCTACGAGCAGTACTTC
TRBV30	NA	NA	TRBJ1-2	CAWDTSGPYGYTF	TGTGCCTGGGATACCTCGGGCCCCTATGGCTACACCTTC
TRBV5-1	NA	TRBD1	TRBJ1-2	CASSNPGQGALGYTF	TGCGCCAGCAGCAACCCGGGACAGGGTGCCCTTGGGTACACCTTC
TRBV25-1	NA	NA	TRBJ1-6	CASSELSRSSYNSPLHF	TGTGCCAGCAGTGAATTATCTAGGAGCTCCTATAATTCACCCCTCCACTTT
TRBV29-1	once	NA	TRBJ1-2	CSVEDRREGSAYGYTF	TGCAGCGTTGAAGATCGACGGGAGGGGAGCGCCTATGGCTACACCTTC
TRBV27	NA	NA	TRBJ1-1	CASSTTGRITEAFF	TGTGCCAGCTCTACTACAGGGCGGATCACTGAAGCTTTCTTT
TRBV7-6	NA	TRBD2	TRBJ2-3	CASSFVAGASTDTQYF	TGTGCCAGCAGCTTTGTAGCGGGGGCCAGCACAGATACGCAGTATTTT
TRBV30	once	NA	TRBJ1-5	CAWSVQGRAQPQHF	TGTGCCTGGAGTGTACAGGGTCGGGCGCAGCCCCAGCATTTT
TRBV12-5	NA	NA	TRBJ1-6	CASGLGTKSSPLHF	TGTGCTAGTGGGCTCGGGACTAAAAGTTCACCCCTCCACTTT
TRBV6-6	NA	TRBD1	TRBJ2-1	CASSYGTGVEQFF	TGTGCCAGCAGTTACGGGACAGGGGTAGAGCAGTTCTTC
TRBV9	NA	TRBD1	TRBJ2-1	CASARGRNNEQFF	TGTGCCAGCGCGAGGGGGCGGAACAATGAGCAGTTCTTC
TRBV29-1	once	NA	TRBJ1-2	CSVQGGIGYGYTF	TGCAGCGTTCAAGGGGGAATTGGATATGGCTACACCTTC
TRBV27	NA	TRBD2	TRBJ2-7	CASSRLGEGPYEQYF	TGTGCCAGCAGTCGCCTTGGGGAGGGCCCCTACGAGCAGTACTTC
TRBV15	NA	NA	TRBJ1-1	CATSNRENTEAFF	TGTGCCACCAGCAACAGAGAGAACACTGAAGCTTTCTTT
TRBV4-1	NA	NA	TRBJ2-2	CASSQDLSEPIIGELFF	TGCGCCAGCAGCCAAGATCTTTCGGAGCCAATCATCGGGGAGCTGTTTTTT
TRBV4-1	NA	NA	TRBJ1-1	CASTRGHTEAFF	TGCGCCTCCACCCGGGGGCACACTGAAGCTTTCTTT
TRBV29-1	NA	NA	TRBJ1-2	CSVEGVRDAGYGYTF	TGCAGCGTTGAAGGGGTGAGGGATGCAGGCTATGGCTACACCTTC
TRBV12-5	NA	NA	TRBJ1-2	CASGQYLGQTPNYGYTF	TGTGCTAGTGGTCAATACCTCGGACAGACACCAAACTATGGCTACACCTTC
TRBV27	NA	TRBD2	TRBJ2-1	CASSSTNRLAAYNEQFF	TGTGCCAGCAGTTCCACAAATCGACTAGCAGCCTACAATGAGCAGTTCTTC
TRBV30	NA	NA	TRBJ2-7	CASVSGSSYEQYF	TGTGCCTCGGTTTCAGGATCCTCCTACGAGCAGTACTTC
TRBV29-1	once	TRBD1	TRBJ2-7	CSVKTLDRVDYEQYF	TGCAGCGTCAAAACATTGGACAGGGTGGACTACGAGCAGTACTTC
TRBV9	once	NA	TRBJ2-7	CASSLEGTDNYEQYF	TGTGCCAGCAGCCTAGAGGGTACAGACAACTACGAGCAGTACTTC
TRBV19	once	NA	TRBJ2-2	CASSITGYTGELFF	TGTGCCAGTAGTATTACCGGATACACCGGGGAGCTGTTTTTT
TRBV11-2	NA	TRBD1	TRBJ2-4	CASSLEGQGSEENIQYF	TGTGCCAGCAGCTTAGAAGGACAGGGAAGTGAAGAAAACATTCAGTACTTC
TRBV4-2	NA	NA	TRBJ1-1	CASSQDYAGRNEAFF	TGTGCCAGCAGCCAAGATTACGCCGGCAGAAATGAAGCTTTCTTT
TRBV9	NA	NA	TRBJ1-2	CASSGGVANYGYTF	TGTGCCAGCAGCGGGGGGGTAGCTAACTATGGCTACACCTTC
TRBV23-1	NA	NA	TRBJ1-4	CASGHRIDEKLFF	TGCGCCAGCGGCCACAGGATCGATGAAAAACTGTTTTTT
TRBV3-1	NA	TRBD1	TRBJ1-2	CASKGTLGGTANYGYTF	TGTGCCAGCAAGGGAACCCTGGGCGGGACAGCTAACTATGGCTACACCTTC
TRBV6-2/TRBV6-3	NA	NA	TRBJ2-1	CASSFPRGAKLNEQFF	TGTGCCAGCAGTTTTCCGAGAGGGGCCAAGTTAAATGAGCAGTTCTTC
TRBV28	NA	NA	TRBJ2-5	CASSFQPGEETQYF	TGTGCCAGCAGTTTCCAGCCAGGGGAAGAGACCCAGTACTTC
TRBV30	NA	NA	TRBJ1-2	CAWSAAYGYTF	TGTGCCTGGAGTGCTGCGTATGGCTACACCTTC
TRBV7-9	NA	NA	TRBJ2-5	CASSSRAPNLQTQYF	TGTGCCAGCAGCTCCCGGGCCCCGAATCTTCAGACCCAGTACTTC
TRBV4-1	NA	NA	TRBJ2-3	CASSLDRAEGDTQYF	TGCGCCAGCAGCCTTGACAGGGCGGAGGGAGATACGCAGTATTTT
TRBV12-3/TRBV12-4	once	TRBD2	TRBJ2-1	CASSFALAGVDNEQFF	TGTGCCAGCAGTTTTGCACTAGCGGGGGTGGACAATGAGCAGTTCTTC
TRBV5-3	NA	NA	TRBJ1-6	CARSLQRSPLHF	TGTGCCAGAAGCTTGCAGAGGTCACCCCTCCACTTT
TRBV7-3	NA	NA	TRBJ2-1	CASSLGIGSEEQFF	TGTGCCAGCAGCTTAGGGATCGGGAGCGAGGAGCAGTTCTTC
TRBV5-1	NA	TRBD1	TRBJ2-7	CASSPRDRAKSGEQYF	TGCGCCAGCAGCCCCAGAGACAGGGCGAAATCCGGCGAGCAGTACTTC
TRBV9	NA	TRBD1	TRBJ2-2	CASEDRGTGELFF	TGTGCCAGCGAGGACAGGGGCACCGGGGAGCTGTTTTTT
TRBV6-6	NA	TRBD2	TRBJ2-1	CASSPSGRDQFF	TGTGCCAGCAGCCCTTCAGGGAGGGACCAGTTCTTC
TRBV13	NA	NA	TRBJ2-5	CASSFLTVSGETQYF	TGTGCCAGCAGCTTCCTGACCGTCTCCGGGGAGACCCAGTACTTC
TRBV6-5	NA	NA	TRBJ2-3	CASSYSSGSPTDTQYF	TGTGCCAGCAGTTACTCCAGCGGAAGTCCCACAGATACGCAGTATTTT
TRBV15	NA	TRBD1	TRBJ1-2	CATSRSGTGAFRLGGYTF	TGTGCCACCAGCAGATCCGGGACAGGGGCCTTCAGGCTGGGCGGCTACACCTTC
TRBV7-9	once	TRBD1	TRBJ1-4	CASSSGQVREKLFF	TGTGCCAGCAGCTCCGGACAGGTCCGGGAAAAACTGTTTTTT
TRBV11-2	NA	NA	TRBJ2-1	CASSSPGRDNEQFF	TGTGCCAGCAGCTCCCCTGGGAGAGACAATGAGCAGTTCTTC
TRBV27	NA	NA	TRBJ2-1	CASSSTRGNEQFF	TGTGCCAGCAGCTCGACCAGGGGTAATGAGCAGTTCTTC
TRBV20-1	NA	NA	TRBJ1-2	CSATSAGYYGYTF	TGCAGTGCGACCTCGGCCGGGTACTATGGCTACACCTTC
TRBV27	NA	NA	TRBJ1-6	CASAGGSYNSPLHF	TGTGCCAGCGCGGGGGGGTCCTATAATTCACCCCTCCACTTT
TRBV27	NA	TRBD2	TRBJ2-3	CASSLWRGGTDTQYF	TGTGCCAGCAGTTTATGGCGGGGGGGCACAGATACGCAGTATTTT
TRBV27	NA	NA	TRBJ2-3	CASSLGVLLGADTQYF	TGTGCCAGCAGTCTCGGGGTCCTCCTAGGGGCAGATACGCAGTATTTT
TRBV3-1	NA	NA	TRBJ2-3	CASSPRLVADTQYF	TGTGCCAGCAGCCCGCGACTGGTGGCAGATACGCAGTATTTT
TRBV29-1	once	TRBD1	TRBJ2-5	CSVEEEGDREETQYF	TGCAGCGTTGAAGAAGAAGGGGACAGAGAAGAGACCCAGTACTTC